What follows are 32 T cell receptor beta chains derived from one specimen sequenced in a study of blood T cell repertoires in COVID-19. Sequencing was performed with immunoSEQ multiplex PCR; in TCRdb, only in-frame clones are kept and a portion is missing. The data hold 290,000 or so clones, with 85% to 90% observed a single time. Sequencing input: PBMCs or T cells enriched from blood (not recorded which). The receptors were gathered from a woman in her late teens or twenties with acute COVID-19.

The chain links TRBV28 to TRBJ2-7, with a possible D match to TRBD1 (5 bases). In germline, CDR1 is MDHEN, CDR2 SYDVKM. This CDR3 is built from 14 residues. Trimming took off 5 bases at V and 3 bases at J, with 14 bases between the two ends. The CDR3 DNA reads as TGTGCCAGCAGTCTACTGGACACTTTCTACGAGCAGTACTTC. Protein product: CASSLLDTFYEQYF.

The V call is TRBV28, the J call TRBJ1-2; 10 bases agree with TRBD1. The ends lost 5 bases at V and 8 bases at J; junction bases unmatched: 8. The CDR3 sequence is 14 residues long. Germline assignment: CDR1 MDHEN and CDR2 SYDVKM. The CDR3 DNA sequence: TGTGCCAGCAGTAAGTTTGAGACAGGGGGCGGCTACACCTTC. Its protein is CASSKFETGGGYTF.

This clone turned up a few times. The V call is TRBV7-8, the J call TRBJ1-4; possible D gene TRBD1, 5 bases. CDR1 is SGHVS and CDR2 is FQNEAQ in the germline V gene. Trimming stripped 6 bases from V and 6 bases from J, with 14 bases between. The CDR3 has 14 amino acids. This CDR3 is CASRRDGTHEKLFF. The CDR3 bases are TGTGCCAGCAGGCGGGACGGAACCCATGAAAAACTGTTTTTT. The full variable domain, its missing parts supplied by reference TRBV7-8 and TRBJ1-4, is GAGVSQSPRYKVAKRGQDVALRCDPISGHVSLFWYQQALGQGPEFLTYFQNEAQLDKSGLPSDRFFAERPEGSVSTLKIQRTQQEDSAVYLCASRRDGTHEKLFFGSGTQLSVL.

The CDR3 DNA reads as TGTGCCAGCAGTTTATGGGGGACAGGGTCAGAGACCCAGTACTTC. Translation: CASSLWGTGSETQYF. The gene calls are TRBV28 and TRBJ2-5, with 9 bases lining up with TRBD1. The CDR3 totals 15 residues. Trimming removed 0 bases from V and 4 bases from J; junction bases left unmatched: 3. Germline CDR1 is MDHEN and CDR2 is SYDVKM.

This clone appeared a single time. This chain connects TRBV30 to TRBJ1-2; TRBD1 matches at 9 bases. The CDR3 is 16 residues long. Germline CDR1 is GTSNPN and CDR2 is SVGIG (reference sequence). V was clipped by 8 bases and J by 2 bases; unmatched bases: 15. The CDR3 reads CAGSGQGRWTNYGYTF. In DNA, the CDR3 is TGTGCCGGATCCGGACAGGGGAGGTGGACGAACTATGGCTACACCTTC.

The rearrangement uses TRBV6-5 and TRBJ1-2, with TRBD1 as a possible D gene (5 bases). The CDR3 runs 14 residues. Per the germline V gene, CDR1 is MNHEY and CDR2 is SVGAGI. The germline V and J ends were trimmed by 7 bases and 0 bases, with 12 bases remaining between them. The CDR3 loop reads CASTRGPANYGYTF. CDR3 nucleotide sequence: TGTGCCAGCACAAGGGGTCCAGCTAACTATGGCTACACCTTC.

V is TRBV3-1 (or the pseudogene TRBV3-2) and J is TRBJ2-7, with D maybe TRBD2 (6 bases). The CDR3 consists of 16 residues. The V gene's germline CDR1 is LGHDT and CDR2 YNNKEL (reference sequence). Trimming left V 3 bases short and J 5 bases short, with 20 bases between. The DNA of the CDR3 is TGTGCCAGCAGCCAGAGTTCAGTCGGAGGGCTGGACGAGCAGTACTTC. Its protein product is CASSQSSVGGLDEQYF.

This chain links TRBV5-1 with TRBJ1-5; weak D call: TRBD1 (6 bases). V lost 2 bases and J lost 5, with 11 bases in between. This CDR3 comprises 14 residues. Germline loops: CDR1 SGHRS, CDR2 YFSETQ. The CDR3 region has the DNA TGCGCCAGCAGCTTACAGGGTTCGGATCAGCCCCAGCATTTT. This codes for CASSLQGSDQPQHF.

The CDR3, as DNA: TGCAGTGCTACCCCCAAAGATACGCAGTATTTT. Its translation is CSATPKDTQYF. The chain is built from TRBV20-1 and TRBJ2-3; no definite D call. V lost 4 bases and J lost 5, with 7 bases in between. The CDR3 contains 11 residues. Germline CDR1 reads DFQATT; CDR2 reads SNEGSKA (reference sequence).

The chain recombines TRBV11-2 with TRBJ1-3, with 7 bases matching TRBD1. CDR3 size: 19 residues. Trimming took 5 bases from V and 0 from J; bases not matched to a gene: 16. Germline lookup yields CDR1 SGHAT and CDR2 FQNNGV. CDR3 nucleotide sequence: TGTGCCAGCAGCCGACAAAAGATGACAGGGATCCTCTCTGGAAACACCATATATTTT. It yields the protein CASSRQKMTGILSGNTIYF. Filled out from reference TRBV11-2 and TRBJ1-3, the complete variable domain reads EAGVAQSPRYKIIEKRQSVAFWCNPISGHATLYWYQQILGQGPKLLIQFQNNGVVDDSQLPKDRFSAERLKGVDSTLKIQPAKLEDSAVYLCASSRQKMTGILSGNTIYFGEGSWLTVV.

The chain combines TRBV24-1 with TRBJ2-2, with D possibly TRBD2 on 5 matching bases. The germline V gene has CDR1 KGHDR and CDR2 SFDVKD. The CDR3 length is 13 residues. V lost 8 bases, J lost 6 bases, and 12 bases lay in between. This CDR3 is CATTRGYPGELFF. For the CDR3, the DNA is TGTGCCACCACCCGAGGGTACCCCGGGGAGCTGTTTTTT.

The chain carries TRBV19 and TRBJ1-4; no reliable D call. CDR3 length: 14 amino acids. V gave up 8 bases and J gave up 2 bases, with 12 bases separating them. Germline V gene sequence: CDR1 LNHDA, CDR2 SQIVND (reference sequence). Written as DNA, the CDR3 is TGTGCCAGTGGCGATATGGGCACTAATGAAAAACTGTTTTTT. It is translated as CASGDMGTNEKLFF.

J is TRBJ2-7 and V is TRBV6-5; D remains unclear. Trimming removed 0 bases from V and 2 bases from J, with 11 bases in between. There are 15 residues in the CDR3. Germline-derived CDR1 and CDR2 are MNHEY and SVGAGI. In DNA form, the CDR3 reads TGTGCCAGCAGTTACTCGAGTAGCTCTACCTACGAGCAGTACTTC. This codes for CASSYSSSSTYEQYF.

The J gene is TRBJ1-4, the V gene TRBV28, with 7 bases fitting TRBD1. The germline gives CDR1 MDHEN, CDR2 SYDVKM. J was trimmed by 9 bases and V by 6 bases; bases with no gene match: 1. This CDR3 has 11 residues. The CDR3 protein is CASRTGKKLFF. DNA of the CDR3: TGTGCCAGCAGGACAGGGAAAAAACTGTTTTTT.

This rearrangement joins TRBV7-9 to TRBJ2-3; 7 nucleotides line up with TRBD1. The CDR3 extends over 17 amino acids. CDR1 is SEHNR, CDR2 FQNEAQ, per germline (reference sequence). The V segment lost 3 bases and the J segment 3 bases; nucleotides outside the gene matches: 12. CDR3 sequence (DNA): TGTGCCAGCAGCTTTAGTAATCAACAGGGGTCGACAGATACGCAGTATTTT. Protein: CASSFSNQQGSTDTQYF.

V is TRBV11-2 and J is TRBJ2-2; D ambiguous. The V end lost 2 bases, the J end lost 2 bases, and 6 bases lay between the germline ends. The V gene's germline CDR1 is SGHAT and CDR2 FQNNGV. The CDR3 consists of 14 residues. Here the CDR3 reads CASSLSHNTGELFF. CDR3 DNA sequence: TGTGCCAGCAGCTTATCACATAACACCGGGGAGCTGTTTTTT.

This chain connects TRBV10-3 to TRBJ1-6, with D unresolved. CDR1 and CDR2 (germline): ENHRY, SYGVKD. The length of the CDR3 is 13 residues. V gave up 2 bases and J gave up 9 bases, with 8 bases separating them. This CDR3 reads CAISEIVRSPLHF. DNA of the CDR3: TGTGCCATCAGTGAGATCGTCCGTTCACCCCTCCACTTT.

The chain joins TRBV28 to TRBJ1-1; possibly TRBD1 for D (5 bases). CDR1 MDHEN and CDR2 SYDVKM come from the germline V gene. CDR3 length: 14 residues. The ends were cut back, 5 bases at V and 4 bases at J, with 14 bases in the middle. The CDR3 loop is CASSPRGGGTEAFF. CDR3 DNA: TGTGCCAGCAGTCCCCGCGGGGGGGGCACTGAAGCTTTCTTT.

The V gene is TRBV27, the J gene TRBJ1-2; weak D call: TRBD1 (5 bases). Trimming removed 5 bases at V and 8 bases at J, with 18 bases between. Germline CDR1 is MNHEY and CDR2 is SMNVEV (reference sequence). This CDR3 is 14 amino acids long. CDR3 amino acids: CASSPRSRAMGYTF. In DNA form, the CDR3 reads TGTGCCAGCAGTCCAAGAAGCAGGGCGATGGGCTACACCTTC.

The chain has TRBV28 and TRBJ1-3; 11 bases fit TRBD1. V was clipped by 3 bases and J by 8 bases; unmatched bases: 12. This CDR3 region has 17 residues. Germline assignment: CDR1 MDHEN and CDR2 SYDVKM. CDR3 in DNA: TGTGCCAGCAGTTTGAGTGGGACAGGGGGACGTCTTTACACCATATATTTT. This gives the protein CASSLSGTGGRLYTIYF.

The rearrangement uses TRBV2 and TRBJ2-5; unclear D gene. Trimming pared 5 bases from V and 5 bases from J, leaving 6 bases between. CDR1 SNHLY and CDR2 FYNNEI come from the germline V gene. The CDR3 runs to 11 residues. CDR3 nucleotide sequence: TGTGCCAGCAGTCCCCGGGAGACCCAGTACTTC. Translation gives CASSPRETQYF.

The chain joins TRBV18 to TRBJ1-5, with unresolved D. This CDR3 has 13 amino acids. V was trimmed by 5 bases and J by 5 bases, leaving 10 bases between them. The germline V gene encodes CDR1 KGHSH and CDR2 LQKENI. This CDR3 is CASSGRVDQPQHF. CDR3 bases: TGTGCCAGCTCAGGTCGGGTGGATCAGCCCCAGCATTTT.

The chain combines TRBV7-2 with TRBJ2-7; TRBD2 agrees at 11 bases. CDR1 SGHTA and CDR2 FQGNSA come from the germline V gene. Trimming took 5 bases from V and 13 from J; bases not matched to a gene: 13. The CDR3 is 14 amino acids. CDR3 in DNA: TGTGCCAGCAGCACCCGTCCCCTACTAGCGGGAGCTTACTTC. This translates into CASSTRPLLAGAYF.

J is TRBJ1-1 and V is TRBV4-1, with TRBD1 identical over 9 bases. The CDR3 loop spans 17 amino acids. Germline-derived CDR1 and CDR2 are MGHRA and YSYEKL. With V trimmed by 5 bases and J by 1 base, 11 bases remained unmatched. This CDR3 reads CASSSLDRGGWNTEAFF. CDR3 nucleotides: TGCGCCAGCAGCTCCCTGGACAGGGGAGGGTGGAACACTGAAGCTTTCTTT.

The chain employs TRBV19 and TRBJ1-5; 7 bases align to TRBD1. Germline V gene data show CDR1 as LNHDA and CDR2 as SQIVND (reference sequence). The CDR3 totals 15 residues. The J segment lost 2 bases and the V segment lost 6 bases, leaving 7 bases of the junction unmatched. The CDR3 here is CASSKTGDGNQPQHF. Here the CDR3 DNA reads TGTGCCAGTAGCAAAACAGGGGATGGCAATCAGCCCCAGCATTTT.

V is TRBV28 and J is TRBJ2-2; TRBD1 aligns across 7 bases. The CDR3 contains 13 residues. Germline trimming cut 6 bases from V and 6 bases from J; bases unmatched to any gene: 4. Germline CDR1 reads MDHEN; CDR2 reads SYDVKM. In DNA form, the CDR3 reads TGTGCCAGCAGGACAGGGATTCCCGGGGAGCTGTTTTTT. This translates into CASRTGIPGELFF.

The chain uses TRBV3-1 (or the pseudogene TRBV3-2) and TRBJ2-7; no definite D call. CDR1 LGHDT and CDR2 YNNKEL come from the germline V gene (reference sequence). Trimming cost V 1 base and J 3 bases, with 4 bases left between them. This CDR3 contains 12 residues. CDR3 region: CASSQGSYEQYF. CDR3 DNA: TGTGCCAGCAGCCAAGGGAGCTACGAGCAGTACTTC.

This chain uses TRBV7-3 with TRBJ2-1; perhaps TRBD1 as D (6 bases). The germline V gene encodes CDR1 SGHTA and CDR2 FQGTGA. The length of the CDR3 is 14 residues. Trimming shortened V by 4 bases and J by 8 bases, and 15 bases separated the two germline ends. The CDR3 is CASSSGRSGDEQFF. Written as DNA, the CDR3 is TGTGCCAGCAGCTCCGGACGATCAGGGGATGAGCAGTTCTTC.

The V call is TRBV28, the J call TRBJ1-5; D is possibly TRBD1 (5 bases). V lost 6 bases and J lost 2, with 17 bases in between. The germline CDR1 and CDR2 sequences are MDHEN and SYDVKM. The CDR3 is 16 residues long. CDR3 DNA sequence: TGTGCCAGCAGCCCTCCCGGGGGTTATGGCAATCAGCCCCAGCATTTT. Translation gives CASSPPGGYGNQPQHF.

The CDR3 region has the DNA TGTGCCACCAGCAGAAATCAGAGGTACGAGCAGTACTTC. It codes for CATSRNQRYEQYF. The chain links TRBV15 to TRBJ2-7; D uncertain. V lost 2 bases, J lost 4 bases, and 9 bases lay in between. The germline CDR1 and CDR2 sequences are LNHNV and YYDKDF (reference sequence). CDR3 length equals 13 residues.

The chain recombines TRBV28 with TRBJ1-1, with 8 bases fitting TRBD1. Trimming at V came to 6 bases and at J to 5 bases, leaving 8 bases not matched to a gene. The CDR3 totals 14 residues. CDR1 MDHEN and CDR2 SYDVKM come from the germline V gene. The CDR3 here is CASSPPDRATEAFF. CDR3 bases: TGTGCCAGCAGCCCCCCGGACAGGGCTACTGAAGCTTTCTTT.

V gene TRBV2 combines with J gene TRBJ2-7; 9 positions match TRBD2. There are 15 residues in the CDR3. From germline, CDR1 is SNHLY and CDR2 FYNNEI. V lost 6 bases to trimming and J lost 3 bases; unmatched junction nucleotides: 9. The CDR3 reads CASSETSGSLYEQYF. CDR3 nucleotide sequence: TGTGCCAGCAGCGAGACTAGCGGTTCCCTCTACGAGCAGTACTTC.